These T cell receptor beta chains were read from a single sample in a study of T cell repertoires in cytomegalovirus infection. No antigens are known for them. One entry per CDR3 protein, called by TCRdb with MiXCR from the reads. The sample has 750,000 to 950,000 distinct CDR3 sequences, 25% to 35% seen once. The specimen comprised cultured CD8+ T cells from PBMCs, sampled from culture after CMV antigen stimulation. These receptors came from a human donor in good health (CMV status not recorded). Some clones in this sample may be carry-over from other donors' samples. Each CDR3 is given without its conserved first and last residue.

TRBJ2-1,TRBV7-2,ASTQGGGYNEQF
TRBJ1-2,TRBV6-2/TRBV6-3,ASSSDTFYGYT
TRBJ1-1,TRBV28,ASSLRGDLLNTEAF
TRBJ2-3,TRBV7-2,ASSWSLGTDTQY
TRBJ2-7,TRBV6-1,ASSPRDGYEQY
TRBJ2-5,TRBV12-3/TRBV12-4,ASRRLGGFQETQY
TRBJ2-1,TRBV7-4,ASSSTGPSYNEQF
TRBJ2-7,TRBV7-8,ASSLKPLPTATSYEQY
TRBJ2-3,TRBV4-1,ASSQEGFSGTDTQY
TRBJ1-2,TRBV4-1,ASSQDEQPSFYGYT
TRBJ2-1,TRBV5-1,ASSYSGGAVHNEQF
TRBJ1-2,TRBV6-5,ASRNSQNYGYT
TRBJ2-7,TRBV7-6,ASSFGSDPSYEQY
TRBJ2-6,TRBV7-8,ASSAGSRSGANVLT
TRBJ1-5,TRBV6-6,ASTLGGGFRQPQH
TRBJ1-5,TRBV5-3,ARSLGGGRDQPQH
TRBJ2-2,TRBV12-3/TRBV12-4,ASTLDGGELF
TRBJ2-7,TRBV2,ASSSGQGDEQY
TRBJ1-1,TRBV5-5,ASSPSLTRGSTEAF
TRBJ1-5,TRBV6-6,ASETGVSNQPQH
TRBJ1-6,TRBV10-2,ASMRGETANNSPLH
TRBJ1-5,TRBV6-5,ASSYRVEQPQH
TRBJ2-2,TRBV15,ATSRDRGGLYTGELF
TRBJ2-5,TRBV6-5,ASWGDQETQY
TRBJ1-5,TRBV7-9,ASSLEGGSNQPQH
TRBJ2-1,TRBV10-3,AISEPPELVHNEQF
TRBJ1-1,TRBV19,ASSIGQENTEAF
TRBJ2-7,TRBV5-4,ASTPGTGSYEQY
TRBJ1-2,TRBV7-9,ASSLVGSSYGYT
TRBJ2-1,TRBV19,ASSIRASSYNEQF
TRBJ1-1,TRBV7-6,ASSLTPGDRDTEAF
TRBJ1-4,TRBV7-8,ASSFGTALNEKLF
TRBJ1-5,TRBV6-5,ASRPGINQPQH
TRBJ2-5,TRBV12-3/TRBV12-4,ASARRIQETQY
TRBJ1-2,TRBV7-9,ASSWTGALNYGYT
TRBJ2-1,TRBV2,ASRQPGLLNEQF
TRBJ2-1,TRBV6-2/TRBV6-3,ASSYGQGLYNEQF
TRBJ2-1,TRBV4-1,ASSSQGLAGHTYNEQF
TRBJ2-5,TRBV7-9,ASSLAEETQY
TRBJ2-7,TRBV7-6,ASSRTGSYEQY
TRBJ2-3,TRBV7-2,ASSLISGYDGTSTDTQY
TRBJ1-4,TRBV7-6,ASSPIWGGNEKLF
TRBJ2-2,TRBV6-4,ASSEDILDTGELF
TRBJ2-1,TRBV11-2,ASSLDPAGTNEQF